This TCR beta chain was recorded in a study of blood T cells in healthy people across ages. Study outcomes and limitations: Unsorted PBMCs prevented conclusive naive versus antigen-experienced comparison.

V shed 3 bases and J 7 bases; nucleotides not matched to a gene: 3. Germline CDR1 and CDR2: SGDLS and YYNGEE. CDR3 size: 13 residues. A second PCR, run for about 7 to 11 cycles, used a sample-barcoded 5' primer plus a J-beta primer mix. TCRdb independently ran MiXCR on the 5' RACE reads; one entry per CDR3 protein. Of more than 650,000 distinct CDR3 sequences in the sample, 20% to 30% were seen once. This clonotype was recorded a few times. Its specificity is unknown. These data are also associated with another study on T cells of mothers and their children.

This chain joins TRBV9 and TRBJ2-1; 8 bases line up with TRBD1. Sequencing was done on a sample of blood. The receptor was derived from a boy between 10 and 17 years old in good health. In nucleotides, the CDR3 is TGTGCCAGCAGCGCAAACAGGGGGAATGAGCAGTTCTTC. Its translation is CASSANRGNEQFF.